Below, one T cell receptor beta chain is given with its context. The antigen remains undetermined. This entry comes from a study of cytomegalovirus exposure and HLA in healthy donors. Study context: Out of approximately 170 million T cells, an earlier analysis found about 120 million unique TCR beta sequences in total. General study findings and limits: A few V segments could not be told apart, such as TRBV6-2 and TRBV6-3, and were left out.

Primers: 60 Vbeta forward and 13 Jbeta reverse. Generated by immunoSEQ multiplex PCR, the TCRdb table keeps only in-frame clones and is missing some. This table has about 160,000 clones, about three quarters appearing once. Germline values: CDR1 LGHNA, CDR2 YNFKEQ. The ends lost 0 bases at V and 4 bases at J; junction bases unmatched: 6. CDR3 length: 15 residues. The TCR sequence derives from a female donor in good health and CMV-seronegative. The V and J genes are TRBV4-2 and TRBJ2-7; 7 bases fit TRBD2. Source material: PBMCs. The DNA of the CDR3 is TGTGCCAGCAGCCAAGATCTCAGGGAGGGTTACGAGCAGTACTTC. Protein product: CASSQDLREGYEQYF.